This TCR beta chain was sequenced in a study of shared clonotypes between healthy human individuals (dated by TCRdb to 2019 to 2021). For the wider study: The cohort included three men and a couple of women between 18 and 49 years of age. Per donor, three plates each were used for CD4 naive and CD4 memory, two for CD8 naive, and one for CD8 memory. The study deeply sequenced blood TCR repertoires of about 5 healthy adults to estimate repertoire size and the extent of clonotype sharing between individuals. To increase sequencing depth and limit assay-specific biases, different laboratories used diverse techniques to prepare libraries and sequence TCR repertoires. Leukapheresis yielded between about 0.94 and 9 billion PBMCs per donor.

Using the deep immunoSEQ assay, TCR CDR3 regions were amplified from genomic DNA by multiplex PCR. For each cell subset, the extracted genomic DNA was distributed evenly across all wells of several immunoSEQ 96-well plates, and each plate served as one replicate. For sorted subsets, about 220 ng of genomic DNA, equivalent to 25,000 to 30,000 T cell genomes, went into each replicate PCR. The purified libraries were quantified using a Qubit 3.0 fluorometer, sized with a Bioanalyzer 2100, and then quantified again using the KAPA Library Quantification kit. A separate single-read 150-cycle Illumina NextSeq 550 flow cell was used to sequence each immunoSEQ 96-well plate. Per the original workflow: Because only junctional sequences without quality scores were contained in the immunoSEQ output, filtering matching that applied to full-length reads could not be performed. Sequences were annotated with PyIR, a Python wrapper for IgBLAST v1.9, using IMGT germline references to assign V/J genes and CDR3. Reads with weak V/J assignments (E-value above 1e-6), missing CDR3, stop codons, out-of-frame junctions, or ambiguous translated residues were removed. V3J clonotypes were defined as sequences sharing an identical inferred V gene, J gene, and CDR3 amino acid sequence. The percentage overlap between two repertoires was calculated by dividing the number of shared unique clonotypes by the size of the smaller repertoire. Richness of each repertoire was evaluated using RTK rarefaction, the Chao1 estimator, and Recon v2.1 estimates of unobserved clonotypes. OLGA was used to compute generation probabilities for all TCRbeta clonotypes that the gDNA method yielded from a few donors. Not all clones reach the TCRdb copy of this immuneACCESS table, which keeps in-frame sequences only. Checked studies attribute under half of the gap to unresolved V genes and leave the rest unexplained. That table gives V, J and clone size, and the DNA gave D and trimming. Counted in this sample were about 2,500,000 clones; 85% to 95% of them appeared once. In total, the top ten clones hold 0.11% to 0.15% of the sample.

Details on this clone: It has no known antigen specificity. Base qualities are not at hand, and no much larger clone is one base apart.

The research as a whole found: Only blood was sampled, and tissue TCR repertoires likely differ from those in blood. Based on pairwise subsampling, the degree of clonotype sharing among donors was expected to be affected by sequencing depth. The small number of donors limited the genetic and exposure-history diversity represented. Compared with non-shared clonotypes, clonotypes shared by all four sorted-subset donors had higher generation probabilities. Naive subsets generally had larger estimated clonotype richness than memory subsets. Rarefaction of sorted-subset datasets indicated incomplete sequencing despite the large sequencing depth. When a handful of donors were compared, the shared fraction of clonotypes was 5% to 6.5% for naive CD4, around 4% for naive CD8, roughly 2.5% for memory CD4, and around 0.37% for memory CD8.

The donors were healthy, HIV-negative adults who had no recently reported acute infections or vaccinations. Only Caucasian adults living in Nashville, Tennessee, USA were represented among the donors. CD4+ T cells were enriched by magnetic negative selection; naive cells were then positively selected on CD45RA, and the negative fraction formed the memory subset. After blood collection by leukapheresis, PBMCs were isolated using Ficoll-Histopaque density gradient centrifugation and then cryopreserved in the vapor phase of liquid nitrogen. Analytical flow cytometry was used to check the purity and quantity of every magnetically sorted T cell population. Each sorted fraction had its genomic DNA isolated and then quantified by UV absorbance on a Nanodrop 2000c. Reading from cysteine to phenylalanine, the CDR3 counts 16 amino acids. The CDR3 DNA has 48 bases and is translated from base 1. CDR1 and CDR2, per the germline V gene, are SNHLY and FYNNEI. Germline trimming: 8 bases from V, 1 base from J; junction bases outside gene matches: 14.

The chain uses TRBV2 and TRBJ2-7, with 7 bases in between that match TRBD2. The sequence was obtained from a man aged 18 to 29 in good health. The sample taken for sequencing was naive CD4+ T cells sorted from blood. The cell subset or site label, read with the paper, signifies: CD45RA+ positively selected. The CDR3 is CASRPGLPLASYEQYF. The DNA sequence is given as TGTGCCAGCCGTCCGGGACTACCTCTGGCGTCCTACGAGCAGTACTTC.